This passage covers 18 T cell receptor beta chains from one sample sequenced in a study of T cells expressing NK-cell markers. No DNA is given; TCRdb re-called the 5' RACE reads and lists each CDR3 protein once. The sample data list more than 400,000 distinct CDR3 sequences. Sequencing input: blood T cells: a sorted CD56 or NKG2C T cell subset, CD4+ or CD8+ T cells, or bulk PBMC T cells (not recorded which). These receptors originate from a woman between 18 and 70 years old in good health.

V gene TRBV5-1 combines with J gene TRBJ2-3; TCRdb's D call of TRBD1 is untestable without DNA. The CDR3 extends over 15 amino acids. Germline-derived CDR1 and CDR2 are SGHRS and YFSETQ. CDR3: CASSGGQGLGDTQYF.

V gene TRBV27 combines with J gene TRBJ2-3. The CDR3 contains 14 residues. Looked up from germline, CDR1 is MNHEY and CDR2 is SMNVEV (reference sequence). CDR3 residues: CASSLVGPTDTQYF.

The chain joins TRBV7-2 to TRBJ2-2; TCRdb lists TRBD2, though no DNA is available to test this call. The germline gives CDR1 SGHTA, CDR2 FQGNSA. The CDR3 covers 15 residues. CDR3 region: CASSLRGLGGGELFF.

This chain joins TRBV7-2 and TRBJ2-1; the TCRdb D gene call, TRBD2, has no DNA to confirm it. CDR1 is SGHTA, CDR2 FQGNSA, per germline. The CDR3 is 17 residues long. This CDR3 is CASIRTLSEGQYNEQFF.

CDR3 in amino acids: CASSLVSGRQARNEQFF. The chain combines TRBV7-2 with TRBJ2-1; TCRdb lists TRBD2, though no DNA is available to test this call. CDR3 size: 17 residues. Germline CDR1 is SGHTA and CDR2 is FQGNSA. The variable domain in full, with the rest retrieved from reference TRBV7-2 and TRBJ2-1, is GAGVSQSPSNKVTEKGKDVELRCDPISGHTALYWYRQSLGQGLEFLIYFQGNSAPDKSGLPSDRFSAERTGGSVSTLTIQRTQQEDSAVYLCASSLVSGRQARNEQFFGPGTRLTVL.

This chain joins TRBV6-5 and TRBJ1-2; the D call of TRBD1 rests on TCRdb alone, since no DNA is present to check it. Germline-derived CDR1 and CDR2 are MNHEY and SVGAGI. The CDR3 extends over 13 amino acids. Here the CDR3 reads CASSYSGRYGYTF.

This sequence joins TRBV6-1 and TRBJ1-2; the D call of TRBD1 rests on TCRdb alone, since no DNA is present to check it. The CDR3 has 15 residues. Germline assignment: CDR1 MNHNS and CDR2 SASEGT. The CDR3: CASTSRPLTGSGYTF.

V usage is TRBV5-4 and J usage is TRBJ1-1; TCRdb's D call of TRBD1 is untestable without DNA. CDR1 SGHNT and CDR2 YYREEE come from the germline V gene (reference sequence). The CDR3 extends over 14 amino acids. The CDR3 is CASSSGGISTEAFF.

The chain uses TRBV9 and TRBJ2-5; with no DNA, the TCRdb D assignment of TRBD2 cannot be verified. Germline V gene sequence: CDR1 SGDLS, CDR2 YYNGEE. The CDR3 length is 16 residues. The CDR3 loop reads CASSVGAGGLQETQYF.

The V call is TRBV10-3, the J call TRBJ2-7; TCRdb picks TRBD1, but there is no DNA to check that call. The germline gives CDR1 ENHRY, CDR2 SYGVKD. The CDR3 sequence is 12 residues long. CDR3 sequence reads: CAIGTERYEQYF.

This chain links TRBV7-8 with TRBJ2-1; TCRdb picks TRBD2, but there is no DNA to check that call. The CDR3 sequence is 15 residues long. The germline V gene encodes CDR1 SGHVS and CDR2 FQNEAQ. CDR3 sequence: CASKLRESNYNEQFF. The whole variable domain, filled in from reference TRBV7-8 and TRBJ2-1, reads GAGVSQSPRYKVAKRGQDVALRCDPISGHVSLFWYQQALGQGPEFLTYFQNEAQLDKSGLPSDRFFAERPEGSVSTLKIQRTQQEDSAVYLCASKLRESNYNEQFFGPGTRLTVL.

The gene calls are TRBV6-2 or TRBV6-3 and TRBJ1-5. Germline CDR1 and CDR2: MNHEY and SVGEGT. CDR3 length: 12 amino acids. CDR3 region: CASTDSNQPQHF.

The chain employs TRBV6-1 and TRBJ2-1; with no DNA, the TCRdb D assignment of TRBD2 cannot be verified. The germline V gene encodes CDR1 MNHNS and CDR2 SASEGT. The CDR3 totals 14 residues. CDR3 protein: CASRTSGALLEQFF.

The chain has TRBV12-3 or TRBV12-4 and TRBJ2-1; TCRdb selects TRBD2, and the lack of DNA leaves this call unchecked. The CDR3 is made up of 18 amino acids. CDR3 loop: CASSLARTSGRIDDEQFF.

The gene calls are TRBV5-1 and TRBJ2-5; the D call from TCRdb, TRBD1, cannot be confirmed without DNA. Germline CDR1 reads SGHRS; CDR2 reads YFSETQ. The CDR3 totals 15 residues. The chain's CDR3 is CASSLGQAMLETQYF.

This chain connects TRBV19 to TRBJ2-1; the TRBD1 assignment by TCRdb is unverifiable without DNA. The CDR3 has 13 amino acids. Germline lookup yields CDR1 LNHDA and CDR2 SQIVND (reference sequence). CDR3 in amino acids: CASVPSSYNEQFF.

This chain joins TRBV29-1 and TRBJ2-3; TCRdb's D call, TRBD1, is unchecked because there is no DNA. CDR1 is SQVTM and CDR2 is ANQGSEA in the germline V gene. The CDR3 consists of 15 residues. CDR3 sequence: CSVGVSAGGPQAQYF.

The CDR3 is CASSTGTGRMGTEAFF. The chain is built from TRBV5-5 and TRBJ1-1; lacking DNA, the TRBD1 call made by TCRdb goes unchecked. The CDR3 extends over 16 amino acids. The germline V gene has CDR1 SGHKS and CDR2 YYEKEE (reference sequence).